This TCR beta chain was retrieved from a study of cytomegalovirus exposure and HLA in healthy donors. On the study more broadly: Samples from HLA-typed donors yielded around 79 million unique TCRs in an early data release. Overall study results and limits: Among the sequence variants, a highly shared cluster was likely an artifact of sequencing. Based on reports, TCR beta sequences accurately predicted HLA-A and HLA-B alleles for most subjects.

The length of the CDR3 is 13 residues. Germline CDR1 and CDR2: MNHNS and SASEGT. The primer mix had 60 Vbeta and 13 Jbeta primers. TCRdb's table, derived via immunoSEQ multiplex PCR, lists solely in-frame clones and lacks some. The sample has fewer than 85,000 clones; about three quarters are singletons. This clone was observed a handful of times. Its specificity is unknown. One end of the junction does not line up with germline, which may come from a read error. The source is a woman aged 40 to 55 in good health and CMV-seropositive. The genes are TRBV6-1 and TRBJ2-7; D gene unclear. The sequencing sample was made of PBMCs. The CDR3 reads CASSEYISSEQYF. In nucleotides, the CDR3 is TGTGCCAGCAGTGAGTACATCTCCTCCGAGCAGTACTTC.